The present T cell receptor (beta chain) was sequenced within a study of CD8 T cells in Susac syndrome. As for the study in general: When blood was drawn, the patients with Susac syndrome were therapy-naive, on corticosteroids, or on intravenous immunoglobulin alone.

The RNA, about 0.45 to 1 ug, was put through reverse transcription using random hexamers. The method of amplification for TCR beta CDR3 was immunoSEQ multiplex PCR, covering 54 Vbeta and 13 Jbeta. Using its own MiXCR run on the immunoSEQ multiplex PCR reads, TCRdb lists one record per CDR3 protein. The sample shows approximately 80,000 distinct CDR3 sequences, approximately 94% of them seen only once. A single count supports this clonotype. Germline CDR1 and CDR2: SQVTM and ANQGSEA. The J segment lost 0 bases and the V segment lost 3 bases, leaving 5 bases of the junction unmatched. The CDR3 extends over 16 amino acids.

The rearrangement links TRBV29-1 to TRBJ2-1; 10 bases are shared with TRBD2. Sample: CD8+ T cells from PBMCs. The TCR comes from a human donor with Susac syndrome. The CDR3 DNA reads as TGCAGCGTTGAGTCTAGCGGGGGCCCCTCCTACAATGAGCAGTTCTTC. Its translation: CSVESSGGPSYNEQFF.